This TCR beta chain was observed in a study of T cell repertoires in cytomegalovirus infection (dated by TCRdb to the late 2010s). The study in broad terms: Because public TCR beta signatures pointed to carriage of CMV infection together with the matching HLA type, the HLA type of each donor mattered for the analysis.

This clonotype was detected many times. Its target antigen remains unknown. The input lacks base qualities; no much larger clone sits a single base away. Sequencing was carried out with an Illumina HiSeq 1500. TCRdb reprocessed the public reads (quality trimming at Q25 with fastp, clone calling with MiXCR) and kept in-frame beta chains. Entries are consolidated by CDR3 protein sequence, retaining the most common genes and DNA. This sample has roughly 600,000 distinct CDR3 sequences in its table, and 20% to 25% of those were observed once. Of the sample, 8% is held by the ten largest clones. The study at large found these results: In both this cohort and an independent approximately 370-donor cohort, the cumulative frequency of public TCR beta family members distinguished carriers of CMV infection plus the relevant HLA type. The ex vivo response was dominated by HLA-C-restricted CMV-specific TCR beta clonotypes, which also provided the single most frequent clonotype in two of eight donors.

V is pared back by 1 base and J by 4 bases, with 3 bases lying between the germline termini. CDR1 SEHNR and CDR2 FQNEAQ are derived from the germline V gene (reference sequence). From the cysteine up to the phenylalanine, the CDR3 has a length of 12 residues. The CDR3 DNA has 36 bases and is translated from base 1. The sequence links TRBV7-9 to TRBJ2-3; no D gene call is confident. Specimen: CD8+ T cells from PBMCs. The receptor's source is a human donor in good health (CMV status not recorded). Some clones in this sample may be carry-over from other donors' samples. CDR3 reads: CASSLVADTQYF. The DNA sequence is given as TGTGCCAGCAGCTTAGTTGCAGATACGCAGTATTTT.